A selection of T cell receptor beta chains follows, all from one sample in a study of T cell responses to AZD1222 COVID-19 vaccine. Method: immunoSEQ multiplex PCR; TCRdb's copy keeps in-frame clones and lacks some. This sample has under 30,000 clones, with around 92% found just once. The material was peripheral blood, obtained 28 days after the second AZD1222 dose. The receptors derive from an adult who received the AZD1222 COVID-19 vaccine. Both conserved end residues are part of each CDR3.

v_call cdr3_length cdr3_aa
TRBV30 14 CAWSGQPRNTEAFF
TRBV7-2 14 CASSFVQLNTEAFF
TRBV11-2 15 CASSFKSLIQETQYF
TRBV12-3/TRBV12-4 13 CASNPGTAYEQYF
TRBV11-2 18 CASSPRNGAGGGANVLTF
TRBV4-3 16 CASSRVSTGGNEKLFF
TRBV27 12 CASGGVIYEQYF
TRBV7-2 19 CASSRKMSRLAGFLDEQFF
TRBV4-3 16 CASSQGFGRAENEQFF
TRBV5-1 14 CASSFYRGVGTQYF
TRBV5-8 12 CASSRGVPEAFF
TRBV19 14 CASSSLAGADTQYF
TRBV14 13 CASSLRTGGEQYF
TRBV19 15 CASSIWPERNYGYTF
TRBV4-1 15 CASSQPWDGNGELFF
TRBV6-1 14 CASSSGTANYGYTF
TRBV30 16 CAWSSTGKGFQETQYF
TRBV5-1 15 CASSFLAGGIGELFF
TRBV7-9 13 CASMSGSNSPLHF
TRBV7-9 16 CASTPPVAGVINEQFF
TRBV7-3 17 CASSFLPLGGRTDTQYF
TRBV6-2/TRBV6-3 16 CASSLTTFTGVETQYF
TRBV6-2/TRBV6-3 15 CASSYFGGDGETQYF
TRBV11-2 12 CASSPNTGELFF
TRBV10-3 15 CAISERQGADSPLHF
TRBV5-1 14 CASSLYEGDSPLHF
TRBV10-3 14 CAISTGTGPYEQYF